This TCR beta chain was sequenced during a study of T cell repertoires in cytomegalovirus infection. On the study more broadly: HLA-B-restricted CMV epitopes that are well studied, plus recently identified HLA-C-restricted ones, were used by the study. CMV infection and matching HLA type were both indicated by public TCR beta signatures. Study-level results: Cumulative frequency of public TCR beta families picked out carriers of CMV plus the relevant HLA. Dominating the ex vivo response were TCR beta clonotypes that were CMV-specific and HLA-C-restricted.

V was clipped by 3 bases and J by 5 bases, with 12 bases between them. CDR1 and CDR2 from the germline V gene are SGHAT and FQNNGV. There are 14 residues in the CDR3. A remark on this clonotype: The antigen is not known.

TCRdb reanalysed the reads using MiXCR and keeps one entry per CDR3 protein. Among 450,000 to 550,000 distinct CDR3 sequences listed, under 55% were seen once. This clonotype originated in a human donor in good health (CMV status not recorded). Some clones in this sample may be carry-over from other donors' samples. This rearrangement joins TRBV11-2 to TRBJ2-3; D possibly matches TRBD1 or TRBD2 (6 bases each). The sequences come from cultured PBMCs, collected from culture after CMV antigen stimulation. The CDR3 coding sequence is TGTGCCAGCAGCTTTGGGGGGCTTGGAGATACGCAGTATTTT. Its protein is CASSFGGLGDTQYF.